Here is one T cell receptor (beta chain) with its context. Time point denoted: newly diagnosed, previously untreated cHL patient sample. The CDR3 runs 13 residues. Germline V lookup: CDR1 SGDLS, CDR2 YYNGEE. The J segment lost 6 bases and the V segment lost 0 bases, leaving 1 base of the junction unmatched. Clones were sequenced by immunoSEQ multiplex PCR, and TCRdb holds only the in-frame ones, with some missing. The sample holds roughly 70,000 clones; about 93% are singletons and the top ten take roughly 2.5%. This specimen belongs to a study of PD-1 blockade in classical Hodgkin lymphoma. The chain has TRBV9 and TRBJ2-3, with 7 bases aligning to TRBD2. Sequencing input: peripheral blood mononuclear cells (PBMCs). This TCR derives from a human donor with classical Hodgkin lymphoma. CDR3 in amino acids: CASSVGGSDTQYF. The CDR3 nucleotides read TGTGCCAGCAGCGTAGGCGGGAGTGATACGCAGTATTTT.